This T cell receptor (beta chain) was identified in a study of early T cells in non-severe SARS-CoV-2 infection. Per germline, CDR1 WNHNN and CDR2 SYGVQD (reference sequence). J gave up 5 bases and V 0 bases, and 7 bases lay outside the gene matches. This CDR3 contains 16 residues. MiXCR, applied by TCRdb to the 5' RACE reads, yields one record per CDR3 protein. The table records fewer than 100,000 distinct CDR3 sequences, 11% of them present only once. The table lists this clonotype with many counts. The chain joins TRBV10-1 to TRBJ2-1; 7 bases agree with TRBD1. The TCR was taken from an adult who was a healthcare worker with PCR-confirmed SARS-CoV-2 infection or an uninfected control (not recorded which). Material: whole blood. CDR3 coding DNA: TGCGCCAGCAGTGAGTCGTACCCCGGGACAGACAATGAGCAGTTCTTC. Protein: CASSESYPGTDNEQFF.